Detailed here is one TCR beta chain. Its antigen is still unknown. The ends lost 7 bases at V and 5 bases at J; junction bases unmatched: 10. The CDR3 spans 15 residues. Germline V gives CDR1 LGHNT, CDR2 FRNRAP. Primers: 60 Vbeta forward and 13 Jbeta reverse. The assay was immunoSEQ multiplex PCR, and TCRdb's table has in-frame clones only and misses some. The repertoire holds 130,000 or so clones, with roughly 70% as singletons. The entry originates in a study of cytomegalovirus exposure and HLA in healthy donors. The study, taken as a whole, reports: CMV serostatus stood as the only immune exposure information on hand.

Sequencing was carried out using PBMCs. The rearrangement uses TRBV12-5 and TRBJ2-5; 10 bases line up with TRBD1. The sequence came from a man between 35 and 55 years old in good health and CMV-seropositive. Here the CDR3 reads CASAKTGGAGETQYF. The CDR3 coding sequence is TGTGCTAGTGCCAAGACAGGGGGCGCGGGGGAGACCCAGTACTTC. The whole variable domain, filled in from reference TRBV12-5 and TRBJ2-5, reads DARVTQTPRHKVTEMGQEVTMRCQPILGHNTVFWYRQTMMQGLELLAYFRNRAPLDDSGMPKDRFSAEMPDATLATLKIQPSEPRDSAVYFCASAKTGGAGETQYFGPGTRLLVL.